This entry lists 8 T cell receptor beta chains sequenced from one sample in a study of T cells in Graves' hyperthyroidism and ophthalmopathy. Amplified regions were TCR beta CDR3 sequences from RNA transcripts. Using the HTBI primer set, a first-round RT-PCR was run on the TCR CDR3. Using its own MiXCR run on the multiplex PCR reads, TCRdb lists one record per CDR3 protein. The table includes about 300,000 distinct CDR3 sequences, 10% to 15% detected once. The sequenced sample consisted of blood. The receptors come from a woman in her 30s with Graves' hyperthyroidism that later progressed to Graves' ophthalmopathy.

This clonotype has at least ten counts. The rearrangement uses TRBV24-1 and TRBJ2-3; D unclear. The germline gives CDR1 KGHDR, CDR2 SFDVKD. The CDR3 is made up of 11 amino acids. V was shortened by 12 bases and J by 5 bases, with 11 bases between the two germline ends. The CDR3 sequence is CAHHGVDTQYF. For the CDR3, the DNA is TGTGCCCACCATGGGGTAGATACGCAGTATTTT.

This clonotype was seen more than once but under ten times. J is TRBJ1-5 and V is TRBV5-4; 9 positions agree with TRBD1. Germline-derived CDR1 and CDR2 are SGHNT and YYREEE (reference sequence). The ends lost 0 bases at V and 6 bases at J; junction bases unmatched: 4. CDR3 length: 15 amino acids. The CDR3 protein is CASSLGGQGGQPQHF. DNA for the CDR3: TGTGCCAGCAGCTTGGGGGGACAGGGAGGTCAGCCCCAGCATTTT.

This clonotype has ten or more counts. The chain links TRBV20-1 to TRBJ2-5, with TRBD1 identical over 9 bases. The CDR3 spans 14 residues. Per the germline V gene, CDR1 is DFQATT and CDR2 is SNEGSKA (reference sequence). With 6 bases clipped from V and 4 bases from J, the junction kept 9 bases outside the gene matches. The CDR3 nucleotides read TGCAGTGCGATCACCGGGACAGGGTTAGAGACCCAGTACTTC. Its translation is CSAITGTGLETQYF.

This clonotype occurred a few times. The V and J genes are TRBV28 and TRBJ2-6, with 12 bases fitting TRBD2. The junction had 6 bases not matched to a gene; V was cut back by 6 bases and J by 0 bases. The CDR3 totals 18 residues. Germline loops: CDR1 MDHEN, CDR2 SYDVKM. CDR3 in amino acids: CASRGLAGKSSGANVLTF. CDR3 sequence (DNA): TGTGCCAGCAGAGGACTAGCGGGGAAAAGCTCTGGGGCCAACGTCCTGACTTTC.

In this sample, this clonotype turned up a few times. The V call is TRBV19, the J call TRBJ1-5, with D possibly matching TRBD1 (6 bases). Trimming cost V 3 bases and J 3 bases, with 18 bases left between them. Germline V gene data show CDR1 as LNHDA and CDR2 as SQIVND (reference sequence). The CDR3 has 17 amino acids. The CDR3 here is CASSIHRDLGYNQPQHF. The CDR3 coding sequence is TGTGCCAGTAGTATTCACAGGGATTTGGGCTACAATCAGCCCCAGCATTTT.

Here the CDR3 DNA reads TGTGCCAGTTCGACGGGACTAGCGGATTACAATGAGCAGTTCTTC. This gives the protein CASSTGLADYNEQFF. V is TRBV19 and J is TRBJ2-1, with TRBD2 identical over 11 bases. Trimming at V came to 8 bases and at J to 4 bases, leaving 7 bases not matched to a gene. From germline, CDR1 is LNHDA and CDR2 SQIVND (reference sequence). CDR3 length: 15 amino acids.

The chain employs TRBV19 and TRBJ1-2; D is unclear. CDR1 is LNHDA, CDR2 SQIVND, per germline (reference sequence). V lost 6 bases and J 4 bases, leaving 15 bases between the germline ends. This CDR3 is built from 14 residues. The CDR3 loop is CASRSTTRPYGYTF. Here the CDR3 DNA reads TGTGCCAGTAGATCCACGACACGGCCCTATGGCTACACCTTC.

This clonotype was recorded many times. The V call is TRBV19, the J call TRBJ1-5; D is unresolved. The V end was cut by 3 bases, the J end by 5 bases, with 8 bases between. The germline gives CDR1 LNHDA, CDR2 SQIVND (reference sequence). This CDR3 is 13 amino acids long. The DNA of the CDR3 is TGTGCCAGTAGTATCGACGGTGATCAGCCCCAGCATTTT. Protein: CASSIDGDQPQHF.